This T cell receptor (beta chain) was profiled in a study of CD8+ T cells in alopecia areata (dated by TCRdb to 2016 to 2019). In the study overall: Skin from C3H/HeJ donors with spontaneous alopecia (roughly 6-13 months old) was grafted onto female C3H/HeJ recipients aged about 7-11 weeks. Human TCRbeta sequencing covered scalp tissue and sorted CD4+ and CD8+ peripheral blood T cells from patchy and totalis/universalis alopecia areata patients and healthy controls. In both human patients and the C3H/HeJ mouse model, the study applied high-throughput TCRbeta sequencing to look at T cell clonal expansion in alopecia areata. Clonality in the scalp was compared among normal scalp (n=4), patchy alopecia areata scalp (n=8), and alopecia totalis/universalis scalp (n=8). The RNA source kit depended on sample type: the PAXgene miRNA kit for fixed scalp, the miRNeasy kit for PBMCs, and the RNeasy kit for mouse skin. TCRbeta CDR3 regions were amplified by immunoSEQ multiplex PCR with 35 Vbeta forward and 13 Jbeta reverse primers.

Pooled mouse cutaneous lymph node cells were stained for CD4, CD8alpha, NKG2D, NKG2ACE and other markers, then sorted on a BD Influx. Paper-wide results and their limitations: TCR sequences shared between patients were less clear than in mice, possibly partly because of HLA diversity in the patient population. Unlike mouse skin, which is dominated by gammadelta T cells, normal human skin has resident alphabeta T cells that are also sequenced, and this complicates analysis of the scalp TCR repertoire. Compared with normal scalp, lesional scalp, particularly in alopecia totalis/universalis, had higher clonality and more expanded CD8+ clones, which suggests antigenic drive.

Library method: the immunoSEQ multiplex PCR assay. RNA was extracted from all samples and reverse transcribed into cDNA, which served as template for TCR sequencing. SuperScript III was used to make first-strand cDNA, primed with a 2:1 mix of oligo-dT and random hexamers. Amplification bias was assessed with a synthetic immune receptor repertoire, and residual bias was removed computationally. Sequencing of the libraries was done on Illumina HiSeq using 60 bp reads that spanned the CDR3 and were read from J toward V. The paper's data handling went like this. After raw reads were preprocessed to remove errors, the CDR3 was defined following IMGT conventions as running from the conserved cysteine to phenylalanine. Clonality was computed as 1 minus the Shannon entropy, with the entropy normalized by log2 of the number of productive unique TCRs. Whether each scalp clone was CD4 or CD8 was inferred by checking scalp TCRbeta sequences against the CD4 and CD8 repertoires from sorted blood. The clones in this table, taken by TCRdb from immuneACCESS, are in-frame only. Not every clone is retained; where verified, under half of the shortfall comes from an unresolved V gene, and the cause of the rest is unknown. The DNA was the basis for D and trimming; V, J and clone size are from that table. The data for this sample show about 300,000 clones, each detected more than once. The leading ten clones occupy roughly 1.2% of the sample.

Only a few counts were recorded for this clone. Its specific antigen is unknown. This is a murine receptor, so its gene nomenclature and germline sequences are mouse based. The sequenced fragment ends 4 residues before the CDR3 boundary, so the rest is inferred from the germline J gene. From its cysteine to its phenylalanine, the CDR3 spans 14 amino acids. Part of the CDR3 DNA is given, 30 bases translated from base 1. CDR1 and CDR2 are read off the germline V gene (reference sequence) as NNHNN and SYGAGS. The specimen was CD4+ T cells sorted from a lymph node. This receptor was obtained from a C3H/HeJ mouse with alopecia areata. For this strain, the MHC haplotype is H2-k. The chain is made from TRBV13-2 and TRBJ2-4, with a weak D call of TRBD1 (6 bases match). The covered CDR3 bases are TGTGCCAGCGGTGATGCGACAGGAGGAAAC. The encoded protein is CASGDATGGN. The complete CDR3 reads CASGDATGGNTLYF.